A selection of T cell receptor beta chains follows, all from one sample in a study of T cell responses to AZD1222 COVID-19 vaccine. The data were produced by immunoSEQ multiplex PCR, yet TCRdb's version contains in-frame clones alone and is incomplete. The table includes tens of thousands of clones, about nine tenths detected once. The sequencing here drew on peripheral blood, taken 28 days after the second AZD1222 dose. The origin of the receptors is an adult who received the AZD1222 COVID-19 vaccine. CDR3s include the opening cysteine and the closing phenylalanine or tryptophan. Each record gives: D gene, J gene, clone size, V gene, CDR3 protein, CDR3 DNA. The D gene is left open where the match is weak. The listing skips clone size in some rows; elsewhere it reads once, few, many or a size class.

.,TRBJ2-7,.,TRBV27,CASSLSFRGLAYEQYF,TGTGCCAGCAGTTTATCCTTTAGGGGACTTGCATACGAGCAGTACTTC
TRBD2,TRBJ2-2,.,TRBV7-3,CASSSSLPGLAGEGTGELFF,TGTGCCAGCAGCTCATCACTACCGGGACTAGCGGGAGAAGGAACCGGGGAGCTGTTTTTT
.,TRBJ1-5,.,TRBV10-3,CAISTGSNFNQPQHF,TGTGCCATCAGCACGGGATCCAACTTCAATCAGCCCCAGCATTTT
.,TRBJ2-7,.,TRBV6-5,CASSKNRDTYEQYF,TGTGCCAGCAGTAAGAACAGGGACACCTACGAGCAGTACTTC
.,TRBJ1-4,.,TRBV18,CASSPRRTNEKLFF,TGTGCCAGCTCACCTCGGCGGACTAATGAAAAACTGTTTTTT
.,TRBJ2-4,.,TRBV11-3,CASSLDDKNIQYF,TGTGCCAGCAGCTTAGATGACAAAAACATTCAGTACTTC
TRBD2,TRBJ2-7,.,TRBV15,CATSKPSGITYEQYF,TGTGCCACCAGCAAGCCTAGCGGCATCACCTACGAGCAGTACTTC
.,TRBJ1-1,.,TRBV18,CASSPWDDRDTEAFF,TGTGCCAGCTCACCCTGGGATGATAGGGACACTGAAGCTTTCTTT
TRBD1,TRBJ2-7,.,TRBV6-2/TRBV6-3,CASSYPYDRDRDIYEQYF,TGTGCCAGCAGTTACCCTTATGACCGGGACAGGGACATCTACGAGCAGTACTTC
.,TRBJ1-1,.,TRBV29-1,CSVENHSRDTEAFF,TGCAGCGTTGAAAACCACTCGAGGGACACTGAAGCTTTCTTT
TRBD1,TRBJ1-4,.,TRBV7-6,CASSSRTGTNEKLFF,TGTGCCAGCAGCTCCCGGACAGGGACTAATGAAAAACTGTTTTTT
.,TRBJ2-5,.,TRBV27,CASVTGLKETQYF,TGTGCCAGCGTCACAGGACTTAAAGAGACCCAGTACTTC
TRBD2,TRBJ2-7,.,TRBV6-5,CASSWGLALKGGEQYF,TGTGCCAGCAGTTGGGGACTAGCCCTGAAGGGGGGCGAGCAGTACTTC
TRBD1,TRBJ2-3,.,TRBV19,CASSMRQGDMGDTQYF,TGTGCCAGTAGTATGCGACAGGGGGACATGGGAGATACGCAGTATTTT
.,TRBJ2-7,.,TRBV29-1,CSVEGSADYEQYF,TGCAGCGTTGAAGGTAGCGCGGACTACGAGCAGTACTTC
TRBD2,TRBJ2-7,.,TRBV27,CASSPWASGSYEQYF,TGTGCCAGCAGTCCTTGGGCTAGCGGATCCTACGAGCAGTACTTC
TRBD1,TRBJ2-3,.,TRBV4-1,CASSRGTVDPDTQYF,TGCGCCAGCAGCCGTGGGACAGTGGATCCAGATACGCAGTATTTT
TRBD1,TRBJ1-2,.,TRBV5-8,CASSWGDRPNYGYTF,TGTGCCAGCAGCTGGGGGGACAGGCCCAACTATGGCTACACCTTC
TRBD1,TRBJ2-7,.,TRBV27,CASSKKTGINEQYF,TGTGCCAGCAGTAAGAAGACAGGGATAAACGAGCAGTACTTC
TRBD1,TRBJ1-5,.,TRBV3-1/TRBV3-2,CASSLQGNSNQPQHF,TGTGCCAGCAGCCTACAGGGGAATAGCAATCAGCCCCAGCATTTT
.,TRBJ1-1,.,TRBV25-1,CASSKYLFLGEAFF,TGTGCCAGCAGTAAATACCTCTTTCTTGGGGAAGCTTTCTTT
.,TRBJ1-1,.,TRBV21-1,CASSKDRKIMNTEAFF,TGTGCCAGCAGCAAAGATAGGAAGATTATGAACACTGAAGCTTTCTTT
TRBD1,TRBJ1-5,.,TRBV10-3,CAISAGQGDQPQHF,TGTGCCATCAGTGCGGGACAGGGGGATCAGCCCCAGCATTTT
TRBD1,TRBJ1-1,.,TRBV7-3,CASSADRDRAPEAFF,TGTGCCAGCAGCGCCGACCGGGACAGGGCCCCTGAAGCTTTCTTT
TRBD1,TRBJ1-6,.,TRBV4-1,CASSHGGTGTGTPLHF,TGCGCCAGCAGCCATGGAGGGACAGGCACCGGGACACCCCTCCACTTT
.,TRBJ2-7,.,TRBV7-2,CASSPQLGSSYEQYF,TGTGCCAGCAGCCCCCAACTTGGGAGCTCCTACGAGCAGTACTTC
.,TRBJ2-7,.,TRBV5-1,CASSLVDSNYEQYF,TGCGCCAGCAGCTTGGTCGACAGTAACTACGAGCAGTACTTC
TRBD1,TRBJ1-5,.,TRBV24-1,CATGQDRVVQPQHF,TGTGCCACCGGCCAGGACAGGGTGGTTCAGCCCCAGCATTTT
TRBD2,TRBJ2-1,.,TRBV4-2,CASSPLAGERNEQFF,TGTGCCAGCAGCCCCCTAGCGGGAGAACGGAATGAGCAGTTCTTC
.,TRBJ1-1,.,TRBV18,CASSPADRPMNTEAFF,TGTGCCAGCTCACCAGCCGACAGACCGATGAACACTGAAGCTTTCTTT
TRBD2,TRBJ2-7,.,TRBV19,CASSTRGEGSGVEQYF,TGTGCCAGTAGTACCCGGGGGGAAGGATCGGGCGTCGAGCAGTACTTC
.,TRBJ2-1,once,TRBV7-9,CASSLGTPGEQFF,TGTGCCAGCAGCCTTGGGACCCCCGGTGAGCAGTTCTTC
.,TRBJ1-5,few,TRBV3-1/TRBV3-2,CASSQVAGNQPQHF,TGTGCCAGCAGCCAAGTCGCGGGAAATCAGCCCCAGCATTTT
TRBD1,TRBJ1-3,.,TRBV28,CASSLRTGPYTIYF,TGTGCCAGCAGTCTTAGGACAGGCCCTTACACCATATATTTT
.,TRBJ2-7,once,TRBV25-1,CASSEPQGKAVYEQYF,TGTGCCAGCAGTGAACCCCAGGGCAAGGCCGTCTACGAGCAGTACTTC
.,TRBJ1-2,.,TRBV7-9,CASSLEVRYGYTF,TGTGCCAGCAGCTTAGAGGTCCGGTATGGCTACACCTTC
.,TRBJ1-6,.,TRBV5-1,CASSLGGGGFDSPLHF,TGCGCCAGCAGCTTGGGAGGAGGGGGTTTTGATTCACCCCTCCACTTT
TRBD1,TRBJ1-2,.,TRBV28,CASSPGQTYGYTF,TGTGCCAGCAGCCCGGGACAGACCTATGGCTACACCTTC
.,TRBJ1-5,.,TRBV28,CASAPGGILGTGQPQHF,TGTGCCAGCGCTCCCGGGGGAATCCTTGGTACGGGTCAGCCCCAGCATTTT
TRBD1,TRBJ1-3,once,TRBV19,CASSAGQFSGNTIYF,TGTGCCAGTAGTGCGGGACAGTTCTCTGGAAACACCATATATTTT
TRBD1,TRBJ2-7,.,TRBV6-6,CASSYSDRGYEQYF,TGTGCCAGCAGTTACTCGGACAGGGGCTACGAGCAGTACTTC
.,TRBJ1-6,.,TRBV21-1,CASSKLKGPSSYNSPLHF,TGTGCCAGCAGCAAATTAAAGGGCCCAAGCTCCTATAATTCACCCCTCCACTTT
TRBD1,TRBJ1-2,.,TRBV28,CASSLAGGDYGYTF,TGTGCCAGCAGTTTGGCAGGGGGTGACTATGGCTACACCTTC
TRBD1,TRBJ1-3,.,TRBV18,CASSLATTGSSGNTIYF,TGTGCCAGCTCACTCGCAACGACAGGGAGCTCTGGAAACACCATATATTTT
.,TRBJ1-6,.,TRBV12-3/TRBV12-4,CASSETGPPLHF,TGTGCCAGCAGCGAAACAGGGCCACCCCTCCACTTT
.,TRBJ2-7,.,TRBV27,CASRKKGGSSYEQYF,TGTGCCAGCAGGAAAAAGGGGGGGAGCTCCTACGAGCAGTACTTC
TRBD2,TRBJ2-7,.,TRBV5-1,CASSRRSGRLSYEQYF,TGCGCCAGCAGCCGCCGTAGCGGGAGGCTGTCCTACGAGCAGTACTTC